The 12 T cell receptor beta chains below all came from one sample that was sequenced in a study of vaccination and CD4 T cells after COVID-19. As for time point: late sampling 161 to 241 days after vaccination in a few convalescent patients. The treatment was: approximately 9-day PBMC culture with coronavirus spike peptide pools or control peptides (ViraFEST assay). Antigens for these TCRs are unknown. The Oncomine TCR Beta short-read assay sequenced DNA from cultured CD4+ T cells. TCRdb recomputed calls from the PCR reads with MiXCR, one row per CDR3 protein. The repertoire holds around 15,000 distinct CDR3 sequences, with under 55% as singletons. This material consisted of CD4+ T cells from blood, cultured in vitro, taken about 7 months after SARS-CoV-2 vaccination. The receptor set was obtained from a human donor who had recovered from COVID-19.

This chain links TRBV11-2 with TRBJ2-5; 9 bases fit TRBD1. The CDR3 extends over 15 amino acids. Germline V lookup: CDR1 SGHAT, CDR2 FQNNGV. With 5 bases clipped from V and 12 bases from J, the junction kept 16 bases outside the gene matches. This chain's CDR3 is CASSGLRDRAIIEYF. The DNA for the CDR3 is TGTGCCAGCAGCGGACTAAGGGACAGGGCTATAATCGAGTACTTC.

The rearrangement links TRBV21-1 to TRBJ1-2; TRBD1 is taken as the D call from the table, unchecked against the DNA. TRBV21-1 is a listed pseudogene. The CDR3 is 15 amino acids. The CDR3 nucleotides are TGTGCCAGCAGCATTAGGGGGGCGTCTAACTATGGCTACACCTTC. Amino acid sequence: CASSIRGASNYGYTF.

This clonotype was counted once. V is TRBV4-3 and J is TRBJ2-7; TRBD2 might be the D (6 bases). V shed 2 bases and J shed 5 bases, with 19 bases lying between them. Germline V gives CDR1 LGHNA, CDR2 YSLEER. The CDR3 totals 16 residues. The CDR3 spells CASSQRWSGDTHEQYF. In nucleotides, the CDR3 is TGCGCCAGCAGCCAAAGATGGTCGGGGGATACCCACGAGCAGTACTTC.

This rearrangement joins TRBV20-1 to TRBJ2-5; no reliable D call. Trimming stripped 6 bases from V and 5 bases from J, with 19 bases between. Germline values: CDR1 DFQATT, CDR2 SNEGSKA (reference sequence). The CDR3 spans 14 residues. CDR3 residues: CSAQDTPSQETQYF. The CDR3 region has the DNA TGCAGTGCCCAAGACACGCCGAGTCAGGAGACCCAGTACTTC.

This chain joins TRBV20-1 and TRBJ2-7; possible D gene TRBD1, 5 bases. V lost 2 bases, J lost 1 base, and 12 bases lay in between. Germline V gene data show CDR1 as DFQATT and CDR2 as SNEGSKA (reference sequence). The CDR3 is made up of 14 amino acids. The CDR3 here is CSARLVGQSYEQYF. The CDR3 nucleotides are TGCAGTGCTAGACTGGTAGGACAATCCTACGAGCAGTACTTC.

The CDR3 DNA follows: TGCAGCGTTCGGTGGACACCTCAAGAGACCCAGTACTTC. Residues: CSVRWTPQETQYF. The chain is built from TRBV29-1 and TRBJ2-7; D perhaps matches TRBD1 (5 bases). The J call may not be correct, given that the DNA end is closer to TRBJ2-5. The V gene's germline CDR1 is SQVTM and CDR2 ANQGSEA. This CDR3 region has 13 residues.

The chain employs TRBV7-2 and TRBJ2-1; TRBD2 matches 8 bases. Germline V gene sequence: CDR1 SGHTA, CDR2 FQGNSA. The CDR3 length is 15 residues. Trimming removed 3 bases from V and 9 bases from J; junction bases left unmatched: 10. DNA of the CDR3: TGTGCCAGCAGCTTTTCCGCAGCGGGAGAGGGTGAGCAGTTCTTC. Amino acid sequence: CASSFSAAGEGEQFF.

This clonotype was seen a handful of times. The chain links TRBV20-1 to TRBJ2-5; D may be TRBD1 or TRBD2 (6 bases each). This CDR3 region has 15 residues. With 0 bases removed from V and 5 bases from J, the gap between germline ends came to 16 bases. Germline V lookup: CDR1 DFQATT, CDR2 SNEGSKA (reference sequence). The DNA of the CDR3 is TGCAGTGCTAGAGATCCTTTAGGGGGGCCCGAGACCCAGTACTTC. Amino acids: CSARDPLGGPETQYF.

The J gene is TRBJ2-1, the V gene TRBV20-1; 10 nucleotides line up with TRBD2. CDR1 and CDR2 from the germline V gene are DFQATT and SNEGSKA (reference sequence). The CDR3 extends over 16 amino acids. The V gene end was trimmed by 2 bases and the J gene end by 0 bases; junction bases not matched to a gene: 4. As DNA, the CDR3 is TGCAGTGCTAGATCGGCTAGCGGGAGCTCCTACAATGAGCAGTTCTTC. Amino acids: CSARSASGSSYNEQFF.

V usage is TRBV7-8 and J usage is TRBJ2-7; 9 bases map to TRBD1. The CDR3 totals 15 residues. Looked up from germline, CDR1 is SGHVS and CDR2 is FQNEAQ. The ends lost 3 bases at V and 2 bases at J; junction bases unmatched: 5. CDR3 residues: CASSFDRDRAYEQYF. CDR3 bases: TGTGCCAGCAGCTTTGACCGGGACAGGGCCTACGAGCAGTACTTC.

CDR3 coding DNA: TGTGCCAGCAGCCCGAGTTCGCGGGGGGGCCGTACGCAGTATTTT. Translated: CASSPSSRGGRTQYF. This chain links TRBV7-2 with TRBJ2-3; TRBD2 aligns across 9 bases. The germline gives CDR1 SGHTA, CDR2 FQGNSA. J was trimmed by 8 bases and V by 5 bases; bases with no gene match: 11. This CDR3 contains 15 residues.

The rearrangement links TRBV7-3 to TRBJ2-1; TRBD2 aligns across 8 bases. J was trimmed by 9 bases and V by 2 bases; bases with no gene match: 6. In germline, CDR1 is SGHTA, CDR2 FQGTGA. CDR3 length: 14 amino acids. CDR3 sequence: CASSLRGGVGEQFF. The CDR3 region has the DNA TGTGCCAGCAGCTTACGGGGGGGGGTTGGTGAGCAGTTCTTC.